This TCR beta chain came from a study of follicular helper T cells after annual influenza vaccination. At the level of the study: After each seasonal flu vaccination, blood came on days 0, 7 and 28.

The CDR3 length is 13 residues. Germline CDR1 is MNHNY and CDR2 is SVGAGI (reference sequence). Deletions cut 6 bases from V and 4 bases from J, with 10 bases between. As for time point: 2014-2015 season, pre-vaccination. Community-dwelling subjects without influenza vaccination in the prior 6 months were enrolled. Sorted cTfh were non-naive CD4+CXCR5+PD-1+, either ICOS+CD38+ or ICOS-CD38-. This clone appeared a single time. The table came from immunoSEQ multiplex PCR; TCRdb's copy has only in-frame clones and leaves some out. The sample carries around 8,000 clones, roughly 82% recorded once. The receptor was isolated from an adult who received the influenza vaccine. The source material was CXCR5+ CD38- circulating T follicular helper cells from blood, sampled on the day of influenza vaccination. Subset defined: circulating Tfh, non-naive CD4+CXCR5+PD-1+ (ICOS+CD38+ or ICOS-CD38-). The chain recombines TRBV6-6 with TRBJ1-5, with D maybe TRBD1 (5 bases). This chain's CDR3 is CASSQGQNQPQHF. The CDR3 coding sequence is TGTGCCAGCAGCCAAGGACAAAATCAGCCCCAGCATTTT.